The 22 T cell receptor beta chains below all came from one sample that was sequenced in a study of blood T cell repertoires in COVID-19 (dated by TCRdb to 2018 to 2020). The library came from the immunoSEQ multiplex PCR assay. Here the immuneACCESS table is served through TCRdb, limited to in-frame sequences with V and J called. Missing clones are a known gap in these copies; in checked studies unresolved V genes cover under half, and the rest lacks a known reason. This sample is represented by 210,000 or so clones; around four fifths of them were singletons. Around 21% of the sample belongs to the ten largest clones. The source material was peripheral blood. The receptors come from a human donor in a cohort sampled during active COVID-19.

The CDR3 nucleotides read TGTGCCAGCAGCCCGCCAGTCCTCGGGACAGAGGGCAAGCATGGCTACACCTTC. Its protein is CASSPPVLGTEGKHGYTF. The chain links TRBV3-1 (or the pseudogene TRBV3-2) to TRBJ1-2; 7 bases agree with TRBD1. CDR1 and CDR2 (germline): LGHDT, YNNKEL (reference sequence). With V trimmed by 4 bases and J by 6 bases, 20 bases remained unmatched. This CDR3 region has 18 residues.

The J gene is TRBJ2-7, the V gene TRBV7-2; D is uncertain. CDR3 length: 13 residues. Trimming left V 4 bases short and J 0 bases short, with 7 bases between. Germline V gene lookup returns CDR1 SGHTA and CDR2 FQGNSA. The CDR3 sequence is CASSSTSSYEQYF. CDR3 nucleotides: TGTGCCAGCAGCTCGACAAGCTCCTACGAGCAGTACTTC. The full variable domain, rest sourced from reference TRBV7-2 and TRBJ2-7, is GAGVSQSPSNKVTEKGKDVELRCDPISGHTALYWYRQSLGQGLEFLIYFQGNSAPDKSGLPSDRFSAERTGGSVSTLTIQRTQQEDSAVYLCASSSTSSYEQYFGPGTRLTVT.

The chain recombines TRBV19 with TRBJ1-4; 10 nucleotides align to TRBD1. CDR3 size: 16 residues. V shed 4 bases and J 6 bases; nucleotides not matched to a gene: 8. The germline CDR1 and CDR2 sequences are LNHDA and SQIVND (reference sequence). The CDR3 spells CASSTGTGDLHEKLFF. The CDR3 nucleotides are TGTGCCAGTAGTACCGGGACAGGGGACTTACATGAAAAACTGTTTTTT.

The J gene is TRBJ2-2, the V gene TRBV19; TRBD1 matches 10 bases. Germline trimming cut 4 bases from V and 4 bases from J; bases unmatched to any gene: 3. CDR1 and CDR2 from the germline V gene are LNHDA and SQIVND (reference sequence). This CDR3 contains 15 residues. The CDR3 DNA reads TGTGCCAGTAGTACCGACAGGGGGCTCACCGGGGAGCTGTTTTTT. Translation gives CASSTDRGLTGELFF.

Only one count was recorded for this clone. The genes are TRBV20-1 and TRBJ2-3, with D unresolved. Trimming removed 6 bases from V and 5 bases from J, with 9 bases in between. This CDR3 is 11 amino acids long. CDR1 and CDR2 (germline): DFQATT, SNEGSKA (reference sequence). The CDR3 region is CSAMRLDTQYF. The CDR3 coding sequence is TGCAGTGCCATGCGACTAGATACGCAGTATTTT.

Concerning this clone itself: Additional DNA sequences in this sample encode the identical CDR3. This chain connects TRBV6-5 to TRBJ1-3; maybe TRBD1 (6 bases). V gave up 5 bases and J gave up 2 bases, with 10 bases separating them. Germline V gene data show CDR1 as MNHEY and CDR2 as SVGAGI. The CDR3 covers 14 residues. The CDR3 spells CASSLRGTGNTIYF. The DNA for the CDR3 is TGTGCCAGCAGTCTTAGGGGGACTGGAAACACCATATATTTT.

This sequence joins TRBV29-1 and TRBJ1-1, with no clear D. The CDR3 has 10 residues. Germline V CDR1 and CDR2: SQVTM, ANQGSEA. V was pared by 6 bases and J by 8 bases, with 10 bases between. CDR3 sequence (DNA): TGCAGCGTCGCGAGGGAGGAAGCTTTCTTT. Translated: CSVAREEAFF.

This chain uses TRBV11-2 with TRBJ2-1; 8 positions agree with TRBD1. Germline trimming cut 5 bases from V and 1 base from J; bases unmatched to any gene: 4. The CDR3 totals 15 residues. Per germline, CDR1 SGHAT and CDR2 FQNNGV. Here the CDR3 reads CASSPRQGSYNEQFF. The CDR3 DNA reads as TGTGCCAGCAGCCCAAGACAGGGGTCCTACAATGAGCAGTTCTTC.

The J gene is TRBJ2-1, the V gene TRBV27; 8 nucleotides align to TRBD2. This CDR3 has 17 residues. Germline assignment: CDR1 MNHEY and CDR2 SMNVEV (reference sequence). V lost 6 bases to trimming and J lost 1 base; unmatched junction nucleotides: 11. The CDR3 region is CASRRLGAGGSYNEQFF. The CDR3 DNA reads TGTGCCAGCAGAAGACTTGGGGCGGGGGGATCCTACAATGAGCAGTTCTTC.

This chain joins TRBV6-2 or TRBV6-3 and TRBJ2-3; D ambiguous. Germline loops: CDR1 MNHEY, CDR2 SVGEGT. The CDR3 extends over 15 amino acids. V was pared by 5 bases and J by 0 bases, with 12 bases between. The CDR3 nucleotides read TGTGCCAGCAGTCCCTCGCGGTGGAGCACAGATACGCAGTATTTT. Translated: CASSPSRWSTDTQYF.

This chain connects TRBV10-3 to TRBJ2-3; 10 bases are a match to TRBD2. Germline-derived CDR1 and CDR2 are ENHRY and SYGVKD. This CDR3 has 16 amino acids. V lost 0 bases to trimming and J lost 4 bases; unmatched junction nucleotides: 4. In DNA form, the CDR3 reads TGTGCCATCAGTGAGTCCTCCGGGACTAGCGCAGATACGCAGTATTTT. Protein: CAISESSGTSADTQYF.

This clone was seen repeatedly, ten times or more. The gene calls are TRBV11-2 and TRBJ2-7; D is perhaps TRBD2 (6 bases). V shed 5 bases and J shed 9 bases, with 17 bases lying between them. Germline loops: CDR1 SGHAT, CDR2 FQNNGV. The CDR3 consists of 13 residues. The CDR3 spells CASSPSTGARQYF. In DNA, the CDR3 is TGTGCCAGCAGCCCCTCAACGGGAGCGCGGCAGTACTTC.

J is TRBJ1-1 and V is TRBV7-3, with D uncertain. V gave up 6 bases and J gave up 2 bases, with 10 bases separating them. CDR3 length equals 13 residues. Germline CDR1 SGHTA, CDR2 FQGTGA. This CDR3 is CASRLGVNTEAFF. As DNA, the CDR3 is TGTGCCAGCAGGTTGGGAGTCAACACTGAAGCTTTCTTT.

The chain links TRBV14 to TRBJ1-2; D call uncertain. CDR1 and CDR2 (germline): SGHDN, FVKESK. Trimming shortened V by 3 bases and J by 0 bases, and 5 bases separated the two germline ends. The CDR3 is 13 amino acids. The CDR3 reads CASSQGANYGYTF. The CDR3 nucleotides read TGTGCCAGCAGCCAGGGAGCTAACTATGGCTACACCTTC.

A single count supports this clone. CDR3: CASSMGSATGGWETQYF. CDR3 in DNA: TGTGCCAGTAGTATGGGTTCCGCGACAGGGGGGTGGGAGACCCAGTACTTC. The chain uses TRBV19 and TRBJ2-5; 9 positions match TRBD1. This CDR3 comprises 17 residues. Germline V CDR1 and CDR2: LNHDA, SQIVND (reference sequence). The trim removed 3 bases at V and 5 bases at J, leaving 13 bases unmatched.

The chain links TRBV7-2 to TRBJ2-7; 11 bases map to TRBD2. Trimming took 0 bases from V and 5 from J; bases not matched to a gene: 3. The CDR3 is 15 residues long. Per germline, CDR1 SGHTA and CDR2 FQGNSA. This CDR3 is CASSLATSGRHEQYF. The CDR3 region has the DNA TGTGCCAGCAGCTTAGCCACTAGCGGGAGACACGAGCAGTACTTC.

At least ten counts were recorded for this clone. This chain connects TRBV19 to TRBJ1-6, with TRBD1 identical over 7 bases. V trimming: 6 bases; J trimming: 9 bases; junction bases outside the gene matches: 11. The CDR3 contains 15 residues. Per the germline V gene, CDR1 is LNHDA and CDR2 is SQIVND (reference sequence). DNA of the CDR3: TGTGCCAGTAGAGGACAAGGGACAGAAGGTTCACCCCTCCACTTT. Translated, it gives CASRGQGTEGSPLHF.

The chain links TRBV5-1 to TRBJ2-1; possibly TRBD2 for D (5 bases). V was cut by 6 bases and J by 9 bases, with 22 bases left in between. Per germline, CDR1 SGHRS and CDR2 YFSETQ. This CDR3 comprises 15 residues. CDR3 region: CASTPEISVASEQFF. For the CDR3, the DNA is TGCGCCAGCACCCCGGAGATTAGCGTCGCCAGTGAGCAGTTCTTC.

Written as DNA, the CDR3 is TGCAGCGTTGGAGTCTGGGAGGAGCAGTACTTC. This gives the protein CSVGVWEEQYF. This chain uses TRBV29-1 with TRBJ2-7; D is possibly TRBD2 (5 bases). The CDR3 runs to 11 residues. The V and J ends lost 4 bases and 7 bases respectively, with 11 bases between them. CDR1 is SQVTM, CDR2 ANQGSEA, per germline.

This clone came up a few times. The rearrangement links TRBV14 to TRBJ2-5; D is perhaps TRBD2 (5 bases). Trimming removed 0 bases from V and 4 bases from J, with 18 bases in between. Germline V CDR1 and CDR2: SGHDN, FVKESK. The CDR3 is 17 amino acids. CDR3 in amino acids: CASSQDSQRSLRETQYF. DNA of the CDR3: TGTGCCAGCAGCCAAGATTCTCAGCGGTCCTTAAGAGAGACCCAGTACTTC.

This rearrangement joins TRBV27 to TRBJ1-1; D remains ambiguous. This CDR3 spans 14 amino acids. CDR1 and CDR2 from the germline V gene are MNHEY and SMNVEV (reference sequence). Trimming cost V 5 bases and J 4 bases, with 14 bases left between them. CDR3 nucleotides: TGTGCCAGCAGTATCTCCGAAATCAGCACTGAAGCTTTCTTT. Protein sequence: CASSISEISTEAFF.

This clone occurred once. The rearrangement joins TRBV7-8 to TRBJ1-5; no clear D. Germline lookup yields CDR1 SGHVS and CDR2 FQNEAQ. The length of the CDR3 is 15 residues. The V and J ends lost 5 bases and 6 bases respectively, with 17 bases between them. The CDR3 DNA sequence: TGTGCCAGCAGCCCCGAGGGAGGTCGTTTTCAGCCCCAGCATTTT. This translates into CASSPEGGRFQPQHF.